There are a few counts of the clone carrying this T cell receptor (beta chain). No antigen is known for it. The read comes to an end 3 residues before the CDR3 does, leaving the germline J gene to fill in the end. This CDR3 spans 16 amino acids. V shed 1 base and J 5 bases; nucleotides not matched to a gene: 10. The germline V gene encodes CDR1 SGHVS and CDR2 FNYEAQ. The data are from a study of T cell clonality in common variable immunodeficiency. Study results and limitations: In common variable immunodeficiency, TCR beta chains reportedly carried fewer deletions and N-nucleotide insertions. Authors noted CVID clonality's cause needs subpopulation repertoire sequencing.

Profiled with immunoSEQ multiplex PCR; TCRdb holds only in-frame clones, not every one. The sample is made up of about 34,000 clones, none counted only once. V is TRBV7-6 and J is TRBJ2-7, with TRBD2 identical over 8 bases. The specimen was peripheral blood mononuclear cells. The clonotype was recovered from a human donor with common variable immunodeficiency. CDR3 loop: CASSLGGSGAGHEQYF. Incomplete CDR3 DNA: TGTGCCAGCAGCTTAGGTGGTAGCGGGGCGGGCCACGAG. Complete variable domain (other parts from reference TRBV7-6 and TRBJ2-7): GAGVSQSPRYKVTKRGQDVALRCDPISGHVSLYWYRQALGQGPEFLTYFNYEAQQDKSGLPNDRFSAERPEGSISTLTIQRTEQRDSAMYRCASSLGGSGAGHEQYFGPGTRLTVT.